These 25 T cell receptor beta chains share one sample of origin, sequenced in a study of blood T cell repertoires in COVID-19. Data came from immunoSEQ multiplex PCR; TCRdb stores just in-frame clones and leaves some out. The repertoire holds 270,000 or so clones, with roughly 89% as singletons. The material sequenced was peripheral blood. These receptors all come from a woman aged 30 to 39 with COVID-19, enrolled during active disease.

J is TRBJ2-3 and V is TRBV3-1 (or the pseudogene TRBV3-2), with D tentatively TRBD2 (6 bases). The length of the CDR3 is 15 residues. V was cut by 4 bases and J by 2 bases, with 13 bases left in between. Germline V gene data show CDR1 as LGHDT and CDR2 as YNNKEL (reference sequence). The CDR3 DNA reads TGTGCCAGCAGCCCCCACGGGGGTTTCACAGATACGCAGTATTTT. Amino acid sequence: CASSPHGGFTDTQYF.

The chain employs TRBV27 and TRBJ1-5, with D possibly TRBD1 on 6 matching bases. Germline V gives CDR1 MNHEY, CDR2 SMNVEV (reference sequence). Trimming took 5 bases from V and 6 from J, leaving 14 bases between them. CDR3 size: 14 residues. CDR3 loop: CASSADRLGQPQHF. CDR3 nucleotide sequence: TGTGCCAGCAGTGCAGACAGGTTGGGTCAGCCCCAGCATTTT.

The chain carries TRBV3-1 (or the pseudogene TRBV3-2) and TRBJ1-2; 7 nucleotides match TRBD1. This CDR3 is built from 15 residues. Germline V CDR1 and CDR2: LGHDT, YNNKEL (reference sequence). J lost 5 bases, V lost 0 bases, and 6 bases had no gene match. CDR3 bases: TGTGCCAGCAGCCAAGATCTTACAGGGGAATATGGCTACACCTTC. Its translation is CASSQDLTGEYGYTF.

This rearrangement joins TRBV7-2 to TRBJ2-7, with 7 bases lining up with TRBD1. This CDR3 is 14 amino acids long. V shed 5 bases and J 1 base; nucleotides not matched to a gene: 5. Per germline, CDR1 SGHTA and CDR2 FQGNSA. The CDR3: CASSHDRVSYEQYF. The CDR3 nucleotides read TGTGCCAGCAGCCACGACAGGGTTTCCTACGAGCAGTACTTC. Filled out from reference TRBV7-2 and TRBJ2-7, the complete variable domain reads GAGVSQSPSNKVTEKGKDVELRCDPISGHTALYWYRQSLGQGLEFLIYFQGNSAPDKSGLPSDRFSAERTGGSVSTLTIQRTQQEDSAVYLCASSHDRVSYEQYFGPGTRLTVT.

This clone was seen more than once but under ten times. The genes are TRBV5-1 and TRBJ2-1; perhaps TRBD1 as D (6 bases). The V end lost 1 base, the J end lost 5 bases, and 13 bases lay between the germline ends. Germline V gene lookup returns CDR1 SGHRS and CDR2 YFSETQ. This CDR3 is built from 15 residues. In DNA form, the CDR3 reads TGCGCCAGCAGCTTGTGGGGGCCCCCCGACAATGAGCAGTTCTTC. It is translated as CASSLWGPPDNEQFF.

With respect to this clone: One end of the junction does not line up with germline, which may come from a read error. The chain carries TRBV18 and TRBJ1-2; 9 bases line up with TRBD1. CDR1 is KGHSH and CDR2 is LQKENI in the germline V gene. CDR3 length equals 16 residues. The DNA for the CDR3 is TGTGCCAGCTCACGATTACCCGCCGACGAACCGGGACAGGGCTTCTTC. The encoded protein is CASSRLPADEPGQGFF.

V gene TRBV19 combines with J gene TRBJ1-1; D ambiguous. Germline V lookup: CDR1 LNHDA, CDR2 SQIVND (reference sequence). The CDR3 length is 14 residues. V was clipped by 5 bases and J by 1 base, with 11 bases between them. This chain's CDR3 is CASSPYPANTEAFF. As DNA, the CDR3 is TGTGCCAGTAGTCCCTATCCTGCGAACACTGAAGCTTTCTTT. Full variable domain (rest looked up from reference TRBV19 and TRBJ1-1): DGGITQSPKYLFRKEGQNVTLSCEQNLNHDAMYWYRQDPGQGLRLIYYSQIVNDFQKGDIAEGYSVSREKKESFPLTVTSAQKNPTAFYLCASSPYPANTEAFFGQGTRLTVV.

V is TRBV4-2 and J is TRBJ1-6; possibly TRBD1 for D (5 bases). The V and J ends lost 3 bases and 7 bases respectively, with 16 bases between them. The CDR3 is made up of 16 amino acids. Germline V CDR1 and CDR2: LGHNA, YNFKEQ. CDR3: CASSQETGRRNSPLHF. The CDR3 DNA reads as TGTGCCAGCAGCCAGGAAACAGGACGAAGAAATTCACCCCTCCACTTT.

This chain connects TRBV5-8 to TRBJ1-5; D may be TRBD1 (6 bases). The CDR3 runs 18 residues. Trimming pared 2 bases from V and 1 base from J, leaving 19 bases between. Germline V gene sequence: CDR1 SGHTS, CDR2 YDEGEE. The DNA for the CDR3 is TGTGCCAGCAGCTTAACGACAGGAGCCTATAGGAGCAATCAGCCCCAGCATTTT. Translation: CASSLTTGAYRSNQPQHF.

The rearrangement joins TRBV6-6 to TRBJ1-2; D is uncertain. This CDR3 has 14 residues. From germline, CDR1 is MNHNY and CDR2 SVGAGI (reference sequence). The V and J ends lost 6 bases and 0 bases respectively, with 11 bases between them. CDR3 residues: CASRPPSANYGYTF. The CDR3 DNA reads TGTGCCAGCAGGCCTCCATCAGCTAACTATGGCTACACCTTC.

This clone is a singleton in its sample. The chain carries TRBV6-6 and TRBJ2-3; D gene ambiguous. There are 15 residues in the CDR3. Trimming took 2 bases from V and 0 from J, leaving 9 bases between them. Germline CDR1 and CDR2: MNHNY and SVGAGI (reference sequence). CDR3 region: CASSYLGPSTDTQYF. The CDR3, as DNA: TGTGCCAGCAGTTACCTTGGCCCTAGCACAGATACGCAGTATTTT.

This clone appeared a single time. The CDR3 DNA follows: TGTGCCTGGAATAATGGGGCAGGACAGCCCCAGCATTTT. Amino acid sequence: CAWNNGAGQPQHF. V is TRBV30 and J is TRBJ1-5; D is possibly TRBD1 (5 bases). The CDR3 is 13 amino acids. The germline V gene encodes CDR1 GTSNPN and CDR2 SVGIG (reference sequence). V lost 4 bases and J 7 bases, leaving 14 bases between the germline ends.

The genes are TRBV6-4 and TRBJ2-7; TRBD2 matches 8 bases. Germline CDR1 is MRHNA and CDR2 is SNTAGT. The trim removed 6 bases at V and 2 bases at J, leaving 9 bases unmatched. This CDR3 spans 15 amino acids. CDR3 nucleotides: TGTGCCAGCAGAGAAAGGGTCGGGGGGGCCTACGAGCAGTACTTC. Protein: CASRERVGGAYEQYF.

The chain couples TRBV5-1 to TRBJ2-7, with 9 positions matching TRBD1. The V segment lost 0 bases and the J segment 8 bases; nucleotides outside the gene matches: 9. The V gene's germline CDR1 is SGHRS and CDR2 YFSETQ. The CDR3 contains 15 residues. CDR3 residues: CASSLALGQGEKQYF. The CDR3 nucleotides are TGCGCCAGCAGCTTGGCTCTGGGACAGGGAGAAAAGCAGTACTTC.

The chain recombines TRBV19 with TRBJ1-2; 9 positions agree with TRBD1. Germline values: CDR1 LNHDA, CDR2 SQIVND (reference sequence). Losses at the gene ends were 5 bases for V and 8 bases for J; bases not matched to a gene: 12. The CDR3 is 15 residues long. The CDR3 sequence: CASSPHRGLLQGYTF. CDR3 bases: TGTGCCAGTAGTCCCCACAGGGGGCTTCTGCAGGGCTACACCTTC.

In this sample, this clone turned up once. The chain combines TRBV5-8 with TRBJ2-7; 9 bases are a match to TRBD1. V shed 0 bases, J shed 3 bases, and the junction held 4 bases outside the gene matches. CDR3 length: 15 amino acids. CDR1 is SGHTS and CDR2 is YDEGEE in the germline V gene. The CDR3 region is CASSLEGQGIYEQYF. The CDR3 bases are TGTGCCAGCAGCTTGGAGGGACAGGGTATCTACGAGCAGTACTTC.

This chain links TRBV7-6 with TRBJ2-1; TRBD2 might be the D (6 bases). This CDR3 has 12 residues. Germline V CDR1 and CDR2: SGHVS, FNYEAQ. V lost 3 bases to trimming and J lost 9 bases, with 9 bases between them. CDR3 nucleotides: TGTGCCAGCAGCTTGCCCGGGGGTGAGCAGTTCTTC. Protein product: CASSLPGGEQFF.

In this sample, this clone turned up once. V gene TRBV15 combines with J gene TRBJ2-3; 9 positions agree with TRBD1. The V and J ends lost 3 bases and 3 bases, in that order; junction bases with no gene match: 1. This CDR3 has 14 residues. CDR1 and CDR2 (germline): LNHNV, YYDKDF (reference sequence). This CDR3 is CATSSGQGTDTQYF. DNA of the CDR3: TGTGCCACCAGCAGCGGACAGGGGACAGATACGCAGTATTTT.

The gene calls are TRBV7-9 and TRBJ1-2, with D possibly TRBD1 on 6 matching bases. V gave up 4 bases and J gave up 4 bases, with 16 bases separating them. The CDR3 has 15 residues. Germline V gene lookup returns CDR1 SEHNR and CDR2 FQNEAQ (reference sequence). In DNA, the CDR3 is TGTGCCAGCAGCTCGGGGACAAAAGGCCTCTATGGCTACACCTTC. Protein sequence: CASSSGTKGLYGYTF.

The chain joins TRBV6-5 to TRBJ1-2; D may be TRBD1 (5 bases). With 6 bases removed from V and 5 bases from J, the gap between germline ends came to 16 bases. The CDR3 runs 14 residues. Per germline, CDR1 MNHEY and CDR2 SVGAGI. The CDR3 sequence: CASSTETRVYGYTF. In DNA form, the CDR3 reads TGTGCCAGCAGCACGGAGACCAGGGTGTATGGCTACACCTTC.

This chain connects TRBV27 to TRBJ2-1; TRBD1 might be the D (6 bases). This CDR3 spans 12 amino acids. V gave up 4 bases and J gave up 9 bases, with 10 bases separating them. Per the germline V gene, CDR1 is MNHEY and CDR2 is SMNVEV (reference sequence). CDR3 residues: CASSSRGAEQFF. CDR3 in DNA: TGTGCCAGCAGTTCCAGGGGCGCTGAGCAGTTCTTC.

The chain uses TRBV14 and TRBJ1-1, with TRBD1 as a possible D gene (6 bases). The CDR3 length is 12 residues. Per the germline V gene, CDR1 is SGHDN and CDR2 is FVKESK. V was cut by 3 bases and J by 8 bases, with 10 bases left in between. As DNA, the CDR3 is TGTGCCAGCAGCCAGTTCGGGACAGAAGCTTTCTTT. This gives the protein CASSQFGTEAFF.

This sequence joins TRBV19 and TRBJ1-6; TRBD1 is a possible D gene (5 bases). Trimming took off 5 bases at V and 5 bases at J, with 13 bases between the two ends. Germline V gives CDR1 LNHDA, CDR2 SQIVND (reference sequence). This CDR3 has 15 residues. The CDR3 spells CASSSFWGHNSPLHF. The DNA for the CDR3 is TGTGCCAGTAGTTCGTTCTGGGGCCATAATTCACCCCTCCACTTT.

The rearrangement joins TRBV30 to TRBJ1-4; D is uncertain. The CDR3 is 13 amino acids. Germline V lookup: CDR1 GTSNPN, CDR2 SVGIG (reference sequence). CDR3 bases: TGTGCTCTGTCCGGGAACCCCGGGGAAAAACTGTTTTTT. Protein: CALSGNPGEKLFF.

This chain links TRBV18 with TRBJ2-5, with 7 bases that match TRBD2. CDR3 length: 14 residues. V lost 6 bases to trimming and J lost 5 bases; unmatched junction nucleotides: 9. Germline CDR1 is KGHSH and CDR2 is LQKENI. The CDR3 bases are TGTGCCAGCTCCCTCATAGTGGGAGGGGAGACCCAGTACTTC. This sequence encodes CASSLIVGGETQYF.